This entry is about one T cell receptor (beta chain). This entry is derived from a study of CD8 T cells in Susac syndrome. Germline V lookup: CDR1 SEHNR, CDR2 FQNEAQ (reference sequence). Trimming cost V 8 bases and J 14 bases, with 26 bases left between them. The CDR3 contains 14 residues. When the RNA was reverse transcribed, random hexamers were used with an input of about 0.5 to 1 ug. With immunoSEQ multiplex PCR, TCR beta CDR3 was amplified across 54 Vbeta and 13 Jbeta. TCRdb used MiXCR to reprocess the immunoSEQ multiplex PCR reads, holding one entry per CDR3 protein. In the table there are roughly 200,000 distinct CDR3 sequences, 95% of which are singletons. CD8+ and CD4+ blood T cells underwent TCR beta sequencing. Negative isolation was applied to CD8+ and CD4+ T cells, and FACS enrichment was applied to TEMRA cells.

The receptor was derived from a human donor with multiple sclerosis. The genes are TRBV7-9 and TRBJ2-3; D is possibly TRBD2 (5 bases). The specimen was CD8+ T cells from PBMCs. This chain's CDR3 is CASHPTEDVYPRYF. The CDR3 coding sequence is TGTGCCAGCCACCCAACGGAGGACGTCTATCCGCGGTATTTT.